This entry features one TCR beta chain sequence. The antigen remains undetermined. The data are from a study of T-cell reconstitution after alpha-beta-depleted transplantation in children. Findings and caveats of the study: For some patients, TCRbeta diversity was high at day 60 because of recipient T cells and thymic progenitors that survived. Reportedly, roughly two months post-transplant, alpha-beta T cells arose from several hundred expanded graft clones. The main origin of T-cell counts and diversity one year after transplant was newly produced T cells.

Trimming shortened V by 4 bases and J by 5 bases, and 15 bases separated the two germline ends. The germline V gene has CDR1 SGHRS and CDR2 YFSETQ. The CDR3 loop spans 15 amino acids. During its preparation, the TCRbeta library received unique molecular identifiers. TCRdb itself ran the PCR reads through MiXCR, one entry per CDR3 protein. The sample yields about 220,000 distinct CDR3 sequences, about 15% seen once. The sample was PBMCs, mostly from graft donor cells, taken 360 days after TCRalphabeta/CD19-depleted stem cell transplant. V gene TRBV5-1 combines with J gene TRBJ2-2; D possibly corresponds to TRBD2 (5 bases). The TCR originated in a male patient aged 2-9 years who had a stem cell transplant for acute lymphoblastic leukemia, so the T cells may come from the graft donor. The DNA for the CDR3 is TGCGCCAGCAGCGTGGACGGAGGAAGGACCGGGGAGCTGTTTTTT. Its translation is CASSVDGGRTGELFF.